The 24 T cell receptor beta chains below come from one sample, sequenced in a study of blood T cell repertoires in COVID-19. The repertoire was sequenced with immunoSEQ multiplex PCR; TCRdb's copy has only in-frame clones and lacks some. The table shows about 87,000 clones, with 70% to 85% occurring only once. The sample was peripheral blood. The receptors were sampled from a woman aged 50 to 65 with acute or convalescent COVID-19.

In regard to this clone: Other DNA sequences in the sample encode the same CDR3. The chain uses TRBV9 and TRBJ1-4; D is unresolved. V was clipped by 0 bases and J by 7 bases, with 13 bases between them. The CDR3 is 15 amino acids. CDR1 SGDLS and CDR2 YYNGEE come from the germline V gene. CDR3 DNA sequence: TGTGCCAGCAGCGTAGGGGCCCGGGGTGGTGAAAAACTGTTTTTT. As protein: CASSVGARGGEKLFF.

The genes are TRBV5-6 and TRBJ2-3; TRBD1 agrees at 8 bases. The ends lost 2 bases at V and 2 bases at J; junction bases unmatched: 4. The germline V gene has CDR1 SGHDT and CDR2 YYEEEE. The CDR3 contains 15 residues. The CDR3 DNA is TGTGCCAGCAGCTTCCCAGGGGGCAACACAGATACGCAGTATTTT. This codes for CASSFPGGNTDTQYF.

The CDR3 spells CASSYQGNNEQFF. The CDR3 region has the DNA TGTGCCAGCAGTTACCAGGGGAACAATGAGCAGTTCTTC. The chain is built from TRBV6-5 and TRBJ2-1; possibly TRBD1 for D (6 bases). Trimming stripped 2 bases from V and 5 bases from J, with 7 bases between. The CDR3 has 13 amino acids. CDR1 is MNHEY and CDR2 is SVGAGI in the germline V gene.

This sequence joins TRBV7-3 and TRBJ1-2; perhaps TRBD1 as D (6 bases). Germline CDR1 reads SGHTA; CDR2 reads FQGTGA. The CDR3 is made up of 15 amino acids. V lost 5 bases and J 3 bases, leaving 16 bases between the germline ends. The CDR3 protein is CASSPTSGADYGYTF. DNA of the CDR3: TGTGCCAGCAGCCCGACCTCAGGGGCGGACTATGGCTACACCTTC.

The table lists this clone with a few counts. J is TRBJ1-5 and V is TRBV12-3 or TRBV12-4; D gene unclear. V was pared by 4 bases and J by 6 bases, with 7 bases between. The CDR3 runs 12 residues. CDR3 region: CASSWRAQPQHF. The DNA for the CDR3 is TGTGCCAGCAGTTGGAGAGCTCAGCCCCAGCATTTT.

The genes are TRBV6-5 and TRBJ1-6; the D gene is possibly TRBD1 (5 bases). V was shortened by 3 bases and J by 7 bases, with 13 bases between the two germline ends. Germline values: CDR1 MNHEY, CDR2 SVGAGI. The CDR3 is made up of 15 amino acids. CDR3 amino acids: CASSYSEGRNSPLHF. CDR3 in DNA: TGTGCCAGCAGTTATTCTGAGGGGAGGAATTCACCCCTCCACTTT.

This sequence joins TRBV28 and TRBJ1-4; 8 bases fit TRBD1. Trimming cost V 8 bases and J 3 bases; bases outside gene matches: 8. Germline CDR1 reads MDHEN; CDR2 reads SYDVKM. The length of the CDR3 is 15 residues. For the CDR3, the DNA is TGTGCCAGCTCTGGCAGGGGGCGATCTAATGAAAAACTGTTTTTT. Translating gives CASSGRGRSNEKLFF.

This clone has more than one count but fewer than ten. The chain is built from TRBV7-7 and TRBJ1-2; D is unresolved. Germline V gives CDR1 SSHAT, CDR2 FNYEAQ (reference sequence). The CDR3 sequence is 16 residues long. Trimming took off 4 bases at V and 3 bases at J, with 18 bases between the two ends. Here the CDR3 DNA reads TGTGCCAGCAGCTACACAACTGGATTTGGAGACTATGGCTACACCTTC. It codes for CASSYTTGFGDYGYTF.

This clone was found many times. The gene calls are TRBV6-5 and TRBJ2-7; D is unresolved. V lost 5 bases to trimming and J lost 3 bases, with 11 bases between them. CDR1 is MNHEY and CDR2 is SVGAGI in the germline V gene. This CDR3 has 13 amino acids. CDR3 bases: TGTGCCAGCAGTCCTATACCCCGCTACGAGCAGTACTTC. This gives the protein CASSPIPRYEQYF.

This clone was seen a handful of times. The chain uses TRBV5-1 and TRBJ1-4; TRBD1 matches 9 bases. J lost 8 bases, V lost 1 base, and 6 bases had no gene match. The germline V gene encodes CDR1 SGHRS and CDR2 YFSETQ. This CDR3 region has 15 residues. The chain's CDR3 is CASSLWLGTGEKLFF. Written as DNA, the CDR3 is TGCGCCAGCAGCTTGTGGCTCGGGACAGGGGAAAAACTGTTTTTT.

This chain links TRBV5-6 with TRBJ1-2, with D maybe TRBD1 (5 bases). Germline CDR1 is SGHDT and CDR2 is YYEEEE. V lost 0 bases and J lost 3, with 12 bases in between. The CDR3 spans 15 residues. The CDR3 DNA reads as TGTGCCAGCAGCTTGGCCCAAGCGGGGGACTATGGCTACACCTTC. Translated: CASSLAQAGDYGYTF.

J is TRBJ1-2 and V is TRBV6-4; 7 nucleotides agree with TRBD1. This CDR3 spans 14 amino acids. The germline CDR1 and CDR2 sequences are MRHNA and SNTAGT. V gave up 5 bases and J gave up 6 bases; unmatched junction bases: 9. The CDR3 nucleotides read TGTGCCAGCAGTTTTGACGACAGGGCTAATGGCTACACCTTC. It is translated as CASSFDDRANGYTF.

This chain links TRBV3-1 (or the pseudogene TRBV3-2) with TRBJ2-3, with D uncertain. The CDR3 has 12 residues. Germline assignment: CDR1 LGHDT and CDR2 YNNKEL (reference sequence). V gave up 0 bases and J gave up 7 bases, with 5 bases separating them. The CDR3 bases are TGTGCCAGCAGCCAAGATAGCAATACGCAGTATTTT. Translated, it gives CASSQDSNTQYF.

This clone was recorded a few times. This chain uses TRBV28 with TRBJ2-1, with 10 bases that match TRBD2. The junction had 12 bases not matched to a gene; V was cut back by 4 bases and J by 0 bases. The CDR3 has 19 amino acids. In germline, CDR1 is MDHEN, CDR2 SYDVKM. The chain's CDR3 is CASSSTSGVGLSSYNEQFF. CDR3 DNA sequence: TGTGCCAGCAGTTCCACTAGCGGGGTCGGTTTGAGCTCCTACAATGAGCAGTTCTTC.

The chain employs TRBV6-2 or TRBV6-3 and TRBJ1-1; tentatively, D is TRBD1 (5 bases). V was cut by 0 bases and J by 3 bases, with 23 bases left in between. CDR1 and CDR2 from the germline V gene are MNHEY and SVGEGT. The CDR3 runs 19 residues. Here the CDR3 DNA reads TGTGCCAGCAGTTACTCGCTGACCCAACTATTCTCGGGGGACACTGAAGCTTTCTTT. Protein: CASSYSLTQLFSGDTEAFF.

This clone was found once. V and J are TRBV28 and TRBJ2-4; 12 bases are shared with TRBD2. The ends lost 9 bases at V and 0 bases at J; junction bases unmatched: 6. CDR1 and CDR2 (germline): MDHEN, SYDVKM. The length of the CDR3 is 16 residues. The DNA for the CDR3 is TGTGCCAGTAGGACTAGCGGGGCCCTAGCCAAAAACATTCAGTACTTC. This sequence encodes CASRTSGALAKNIQYF.

V and J are TRBV6-6 and TRBJ2-5, with D uncertain. Deletions cut 4 bases from V and 2 bases from J, with 2 bases between. Per the germline V gene, CDR1 is MNHNY and CDR2 is SVGAGI (reference sequence). This CDR3 is built from 11 residues. The CDR3 DNA sequence: TGTGCCAGCAGTTCTCAAGAGACCCAGTACTTC. It codes for CASSSQETQYF.

The V gene is TRBV30, the J gene TRBJ2-2; D possibly corresponds to TRBD2 (5 bases). Trimming removed 1 base at V and 1 base at J, with 10 bases between. Germline V CDR1 and CDR2: GTSNPN, SVGIG (reference sequence). The CDR3 extends over 15 amino acids. As DNA, the CDR3 is TGTGCCTGGAGTGGTGGGGAGATGAACACCGGGGAGCTGTTTTTT. Translated, it gives CAWSGGEMNTGELFF.

In this sample, this clone turned up a few times. V gene TRBV21-1 combines with J gene TRBJ1-2; the table's D gene call, TRBD1, was not cross checked with the DNA. TRBV21-1 is classified as a pseudogene. This CDR3 region has 15 residues. The CDR3 nucleotides are TGTGCCAGCAGCAAAGAAGTAACAGGGGGCTTTGGCTACACCTTC. Protein: CASSKEVTGGFGYTF.

This clone appeared a few times. This rearrangement joins TRBV25-1 to TRBJ1-6; 7 positions agree with TRBD1. V was clipped by 7 bases and J by 10 bases; unmatched bases: 10. This CDR3 is built from 14 residues. Germline V gene sequence: CDR1 MGHDK, CDR2 SYGVNS. The CDR3 sequence is CASKAEGARSPLHF. For the CDR3, the DNA is TGTGCCAGCAAGGCTGAGGGGGCGAGATCACCCCTCCACTTT.

This chain joins TRBV2 and TRBJ2-1, with 12 bases matching TRBD2. The germline V gene encodes CDR1 SNHLY and CDR2 FYNNEI. The ends lost 3 bases at V and 1 base at J; junction bases unmatched: 13. CDR3 length equals 20 residues. CDR3 nucleotide sequence: TGTGCCAGCAGTGACCCCGGGACTAGCGGGCTCCTCGGTTCCTACAATGAGCAGTTCTTC. Its translation: CASSDPGTSGLLGSYNEQFF.

The gene calls are TRBV2 and TRBJ2-3, with unresolved D. CDR1 SNHLY and CDR2 FYNNEI come from the germline V gene. The CDR3 extends over 15 amino acids. The germline V and J ends were trimmed by 3 bases and 3 bases, with 13 bases remaining between them. The DNA of the CDR3 is TGTGCCAGCAGTGAGTTACTCCCGAGAACAGATACGCAGTATTTT. Translation: CASSELLPRTDTQYF. The full variable domain, rest sourced from reference TRBV2 and TRBJ2-3, is EPEVTQTPSHQVTQMGQEVILRCVPISNHLYFYWYRQILGQKVEFLVSFYNNEISEKSEIFDDQFSVERPDGSNFTLKIRSTKLEDSAMYFCASSELLPRTDTQYFGPGTRLTVL.

This chain uses TRBV2 with TRBJ2-1; 11 nucleotides match TRBD2. Unmatched junction bases numbered 6, after V lost 6 bases and J lost 5 bases. Germline V gene data show CDR1 as SNHLY and CDR2 as FYNNEI. CDR3 size: 15 residues. This chain's CDR3 is CASSPLAGGNNEQFF. The CDR3, as DNA: TGTGCCAGCAGCCCCCTAGCGGGGGGAAACAATGAGCAGTTCTTC.

The chain combines TRBV19 with TRBJ2-3, with 10 nucleotides matching TRBD1. Germline V gives CDR1 LNHDA, CDR2 SQIVND (reference sequence). There are 15 residues in the CDR3. V trimming: 2 bases; J trimming: 4 bases; junction bases outside the gene matches: 3. The CDR3 DNA follows: TGTGCCAGTAGTATAATTGGGACAGGGGCAGATACGCAGTATTTT. This codes for CASSIIGTGADTQYF.